This T cell receptor (beta chain) was documented in a study of cytomegalovirus exposure and HLA in healthy donors. Trimming took off 1 base at V and 0 bases at J, with 7 bases between the two ends. Germline loops: CDR1 LGHNA, CDR2 YNFKEQ. The CDR3 covers 15 residues. Among the 110 or so subjects of the validation cohort, separate from the roughly 700-subject first cohort, were the donors. Repertoires were generated with immunoSEQ multiplex PCR, while TCRdb's copy carries only in-frame clones and drops some. The table has roughly 140,000 clones, approximately 86% seen once. This clonotype was sampled from a woman between 18 and 30 years old in good health and CMV-seropositive. Sample: PBMCs. This chain links TRBV4-2 with TRBJ1-5; D not certain. In DNA, the CDR3 is TGTGCCAGCAGCCAAGGACTATATAGCAATCAGCCCCAGCATTTT. Translated, it gives CASSQGLYSNQPQHF.